This T cell receptor beta chain was identified in a study of Graves' ophthalmopathy and Graves' hyperthyroidism. Germline-derived CDR1 and CDR2 are SGHRS and YFSETQ. The CDR3 consists of 15 residues. The V gene end was trimmed by 0 bases and the J gene end by 6 bases; junction bases not matched to a gene: 8. On this clonotype itself: A much larger clone sits a single nucleotide away, making a read error possible.

Amplifying from RNA transcripts, the study obtained TCR beta CDR3 regions. RT-PCR in the first round used HTBI primers; a second-round multiplex PCR followed. Via MiXCR, TCRdb re-called the multiplex PCR reads, giving one row per CDR3 protein. This sample has about 1.2 million distinct CDR3 sequences; approximately 35% occur once, and the top ten carry around 10%. The sequence came from an adult man with Graves' hyperthyroidism. The sequenced sample was peripheral blood or thyroid tissue (not recorded which). The rearrangement uses TRBV5-1 and TRBJ2-7, with 8 bases lining up with TRBD2. The CDR3 region has the DNA TGCGCCAGCAGCTTGGACATAGCGGGAATGTCCGAGCAGTACTTC. Its protein product is CASSLDIAGMSEQYF. Looking up the rest from reference TRBV5-1 and TRBJ2-7 gives the full variable domain: KAGVTQTPRYLIKTRGQQVTLSCSPISGHRSVSWYQQTPGQGLQFLFEYFSETQRNKGNFPGRFSGRQFSNSRSEMNVSTLELGDSALYLCASSLDIAGMSEQYFGPGTRLTVT.